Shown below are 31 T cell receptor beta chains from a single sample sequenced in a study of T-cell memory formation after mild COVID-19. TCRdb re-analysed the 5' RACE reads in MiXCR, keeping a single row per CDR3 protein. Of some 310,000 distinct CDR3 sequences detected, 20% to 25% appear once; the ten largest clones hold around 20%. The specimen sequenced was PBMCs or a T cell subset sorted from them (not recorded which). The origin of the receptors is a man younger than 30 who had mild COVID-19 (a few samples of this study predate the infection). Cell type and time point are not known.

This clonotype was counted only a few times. The CDR3 reads CASSPGQNNQPQHF. CDR3 coding DNA: TGTGCCAGCAGCCCCGGACAGAACAATCAGCCCCAGCATTTT. V gene TRBV5-5 combines with J gene TRBJ1-5; a possible D gene is TRBD1 (6 bases). CDR1 is SGHKS and CDR2 is YYEKEE in the germline V gene (reference sequence). With 4 bases removed from V and 3 bases from J, the gap between germline ends came to 11 bases. This CDR3 is built from 14 residues.

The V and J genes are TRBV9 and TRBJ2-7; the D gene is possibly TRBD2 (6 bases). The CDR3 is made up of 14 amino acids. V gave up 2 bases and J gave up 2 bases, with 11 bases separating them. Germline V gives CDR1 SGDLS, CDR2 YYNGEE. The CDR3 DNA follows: TGTGCCAGCAGCGTGCGGGACTTTACCTACGAGCAGTACTTC. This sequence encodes CASSVRDFTYEQYF.

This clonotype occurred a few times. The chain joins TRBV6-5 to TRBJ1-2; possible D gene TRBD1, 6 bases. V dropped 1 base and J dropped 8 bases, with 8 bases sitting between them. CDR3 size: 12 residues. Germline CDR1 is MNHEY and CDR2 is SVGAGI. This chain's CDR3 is CASSYLGAGYTF. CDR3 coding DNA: TGTGCCAGCAGTTACTTGGGGGCCGGCTACACCTTC.

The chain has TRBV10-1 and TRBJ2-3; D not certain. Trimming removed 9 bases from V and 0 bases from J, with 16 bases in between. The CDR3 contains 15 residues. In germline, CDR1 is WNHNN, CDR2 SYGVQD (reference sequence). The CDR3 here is CASPQGRPSTDTQYF. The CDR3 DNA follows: TGCGCCAGTCCCCAAGGCAGACCTAGCACAGATACGCAGTATTTT.

The CDR3 region is CASSTGTLKGETQYF. The CDR3 nucleotides read TGTGCCAGCAGCACCGGGACACTCAAGGGGGAGACCCAGTACTTC. The chain recombines TRBV7-9 with TRBJ2-5; weak D call: TRBD1 (6 bases). The CDR3 is 15 residues long. V lost 5 bases and J 5 bases, leaving 18 bases between the germline ends. Looked up from germline, CDR1 is SEHNR and CDR2 is FQNEAQ (reference sequence).

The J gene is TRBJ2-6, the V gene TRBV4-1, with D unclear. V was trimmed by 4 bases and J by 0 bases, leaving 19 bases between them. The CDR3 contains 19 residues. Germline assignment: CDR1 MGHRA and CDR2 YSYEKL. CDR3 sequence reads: CASSPLLGRQRSGANVLTF. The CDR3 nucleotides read TGCGCCAGCAGCCCGCTGCTTGGGCGCCAACGCTCTGGGGCCAACGTCCTGACTTTC.

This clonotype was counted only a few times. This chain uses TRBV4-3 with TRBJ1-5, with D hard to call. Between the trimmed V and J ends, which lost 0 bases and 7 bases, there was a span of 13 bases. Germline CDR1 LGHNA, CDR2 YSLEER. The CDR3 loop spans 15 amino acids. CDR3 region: CASSQDSGGYQPQHF. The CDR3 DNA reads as TGCGCCAGCAGCCAAGATTCAGGAGGATACCAGCCCCAGCATTTT.

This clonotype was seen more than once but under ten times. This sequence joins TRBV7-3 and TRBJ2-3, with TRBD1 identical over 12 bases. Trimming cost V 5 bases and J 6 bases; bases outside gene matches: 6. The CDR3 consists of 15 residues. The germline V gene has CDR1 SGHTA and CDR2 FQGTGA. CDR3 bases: TGTGCCAGCAGCGCCGGGACAGGGGGCTTTGATACGCAGTATTTT. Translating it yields CASSAGTGGFDTQYF.

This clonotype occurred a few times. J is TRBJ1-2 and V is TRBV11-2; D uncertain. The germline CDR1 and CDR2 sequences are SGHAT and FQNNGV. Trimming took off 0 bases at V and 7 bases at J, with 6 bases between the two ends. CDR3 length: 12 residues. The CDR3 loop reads CASSLEGSGYTF. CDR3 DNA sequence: TGTGCCAGCAGCTTAGAAGGGAGTGGCTACACCTTC.

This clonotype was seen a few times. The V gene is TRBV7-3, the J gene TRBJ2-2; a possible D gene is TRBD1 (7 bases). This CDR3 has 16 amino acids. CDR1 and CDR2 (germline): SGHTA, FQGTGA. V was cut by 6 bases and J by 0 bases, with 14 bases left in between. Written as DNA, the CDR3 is TGTGCCAGCAGTAAAACCAGGGGGGCGAACACCGGGGAGCTGTTTTTT. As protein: CASSKTRGANTGELFF.

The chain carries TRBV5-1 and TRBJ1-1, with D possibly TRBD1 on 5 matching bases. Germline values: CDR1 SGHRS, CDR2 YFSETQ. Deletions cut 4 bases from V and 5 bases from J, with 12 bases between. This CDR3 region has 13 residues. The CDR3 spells CASSRGTGTEAFF. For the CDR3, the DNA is TGCGCCAGCAGCCGGGGGACGGGGACTGAAGCTTTCTTT.

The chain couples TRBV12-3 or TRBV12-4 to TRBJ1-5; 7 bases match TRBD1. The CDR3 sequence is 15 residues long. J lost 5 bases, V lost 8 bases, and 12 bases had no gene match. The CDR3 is CASDHGTVFYQPQHF. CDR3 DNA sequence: TGTGCCAGCGACCACGGGACAGTCTTCTATCAGCCCCAGCATTTT.

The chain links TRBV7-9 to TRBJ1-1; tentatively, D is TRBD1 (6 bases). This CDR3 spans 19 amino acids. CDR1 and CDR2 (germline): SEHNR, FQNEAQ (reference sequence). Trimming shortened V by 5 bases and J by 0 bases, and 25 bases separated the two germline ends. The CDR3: CASSPPRGRGIGMNTEAFF. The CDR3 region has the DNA TGTGCCAGCAGCCCCCCCCGGGGCAGGGGCATCGGGATGAACACTGAAGCTTTCTTT.

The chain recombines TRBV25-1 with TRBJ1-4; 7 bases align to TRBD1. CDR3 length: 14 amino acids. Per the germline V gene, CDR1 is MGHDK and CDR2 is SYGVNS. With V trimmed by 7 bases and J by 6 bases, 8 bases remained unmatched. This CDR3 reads CASTETGFYEKLFF. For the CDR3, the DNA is TGTGCCAGCACTGAGACAGGGTTTTATGAAAAACTGTTTTTT.

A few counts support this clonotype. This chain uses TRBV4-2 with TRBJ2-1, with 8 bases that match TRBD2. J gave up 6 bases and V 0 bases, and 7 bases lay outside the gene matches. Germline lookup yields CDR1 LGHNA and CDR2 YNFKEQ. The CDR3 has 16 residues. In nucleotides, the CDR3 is TGTGCCAGCAGCCAAGATTACGGGGGGGCCCTCAATGAGCAGTTCTTC. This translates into CASSQDYGGALNEQFF.

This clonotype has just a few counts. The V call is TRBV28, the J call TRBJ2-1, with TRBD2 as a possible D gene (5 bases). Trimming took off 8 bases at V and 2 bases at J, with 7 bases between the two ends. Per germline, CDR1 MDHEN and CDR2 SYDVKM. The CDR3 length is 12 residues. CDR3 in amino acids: CASGRPYNEQFF. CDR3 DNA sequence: TGTGCCAGCGGGAGACCCTACAATGAGCAGTTCTTC.

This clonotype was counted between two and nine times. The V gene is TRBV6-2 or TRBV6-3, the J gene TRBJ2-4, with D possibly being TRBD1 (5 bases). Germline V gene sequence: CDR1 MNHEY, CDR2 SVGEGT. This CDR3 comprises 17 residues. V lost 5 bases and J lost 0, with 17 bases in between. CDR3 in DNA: TGTGCCAGCAGTCAAGGGCTACAGGTTCTAGCCAAAAACATTCAGTACTTC. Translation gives CASSQGLQVLAKNIQYF.

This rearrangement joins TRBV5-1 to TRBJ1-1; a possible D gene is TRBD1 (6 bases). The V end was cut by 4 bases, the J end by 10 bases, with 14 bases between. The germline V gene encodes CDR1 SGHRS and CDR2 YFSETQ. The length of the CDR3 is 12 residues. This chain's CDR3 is CASSPNDRLAFF. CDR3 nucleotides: TGCGCCAGCAGCCCCAACGACAGGCTAGCTTTCTTT.

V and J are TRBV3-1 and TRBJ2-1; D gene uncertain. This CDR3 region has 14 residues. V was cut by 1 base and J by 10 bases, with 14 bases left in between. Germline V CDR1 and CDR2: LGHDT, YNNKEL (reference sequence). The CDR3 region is CASSQAVADREQFF. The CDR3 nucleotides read TGTGCCAGCAGCCAAGCGGTTGCGGACCGAGAGCAGTTCTTC.

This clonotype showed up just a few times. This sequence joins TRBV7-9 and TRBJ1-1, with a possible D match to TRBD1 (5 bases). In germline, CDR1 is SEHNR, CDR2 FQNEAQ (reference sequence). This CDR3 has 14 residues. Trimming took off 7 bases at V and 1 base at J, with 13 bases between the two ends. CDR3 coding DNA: TGTGCCAGCACCACCACCAGGGCGAACACTGAAGCTTTCTTT. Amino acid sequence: CASTTTRANTEAFF.

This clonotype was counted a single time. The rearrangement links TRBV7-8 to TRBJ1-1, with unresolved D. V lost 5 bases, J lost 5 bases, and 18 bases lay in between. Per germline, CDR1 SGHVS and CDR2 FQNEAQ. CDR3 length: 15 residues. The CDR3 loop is CASSQVVGILTEAFF. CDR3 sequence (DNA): TGTGCCAGCAGCCAAGTGGTCGGGATCCTAACTGAAGCTTTCTTT.

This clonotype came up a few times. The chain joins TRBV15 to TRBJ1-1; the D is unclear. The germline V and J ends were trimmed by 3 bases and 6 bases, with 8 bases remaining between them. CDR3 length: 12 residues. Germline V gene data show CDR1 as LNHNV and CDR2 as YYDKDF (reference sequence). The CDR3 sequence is CATSSASSEAFF. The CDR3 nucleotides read TGTGCCACCAGCAGTGCGTCTTCTGAAGCTTTCTTT.

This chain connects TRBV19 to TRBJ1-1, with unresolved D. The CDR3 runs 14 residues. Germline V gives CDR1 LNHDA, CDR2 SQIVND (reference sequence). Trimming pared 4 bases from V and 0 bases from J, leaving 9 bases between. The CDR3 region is CASSKPVMNTEAFF. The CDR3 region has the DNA TGTGCCAGTAGTAAGCCAGTTATGAACACTGAAGCTTTCTTT.

CDR3 nucleotides: TGTGCCAGCAAGGCTGGGAGACAGGCCGAGGGCTACACCTTC. Its protein product is CASKAGRQAEGYTF. The V call is TRBV6-5, the J call TRBJ1-2, with D maybe TRBD1 (6 bases). Germline V gene lookup returns CDR1 MNHEY and CDR2 SVGAGI. The CDR3 is made up of 14 amino acids. V lost 7 bases and J 8 bases, leaving 20 bases between the germline ends.

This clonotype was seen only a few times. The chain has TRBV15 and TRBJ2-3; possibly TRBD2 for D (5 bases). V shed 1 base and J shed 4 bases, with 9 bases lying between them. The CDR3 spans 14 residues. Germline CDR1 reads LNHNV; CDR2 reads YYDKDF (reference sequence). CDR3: CATSRAGYADTQYF. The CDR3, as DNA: TGTGCCACCAGCAGAGCGGGGTACGCAGATACGCAGTATTTT.

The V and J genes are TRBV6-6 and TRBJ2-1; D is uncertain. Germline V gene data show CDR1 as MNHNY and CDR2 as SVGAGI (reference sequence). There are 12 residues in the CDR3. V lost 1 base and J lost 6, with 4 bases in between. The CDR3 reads CASSYLGNEQFF. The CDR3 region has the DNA TGTGCCAGCAGTTACTTGGGCAATGAGCAGTTCTTC.

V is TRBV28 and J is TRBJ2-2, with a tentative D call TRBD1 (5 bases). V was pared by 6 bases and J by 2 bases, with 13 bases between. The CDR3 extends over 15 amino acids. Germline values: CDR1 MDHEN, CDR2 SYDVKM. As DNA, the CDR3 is TGTGCCAGCAGCCTAAAACAGGATAACACCGGGGAGCTGTTTTTT. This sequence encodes CASSLKQDNTGELFF.

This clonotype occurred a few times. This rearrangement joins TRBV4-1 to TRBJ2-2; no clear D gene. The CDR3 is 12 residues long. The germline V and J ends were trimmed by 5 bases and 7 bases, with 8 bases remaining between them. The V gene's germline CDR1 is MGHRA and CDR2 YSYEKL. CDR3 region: CASSEGYGELFF. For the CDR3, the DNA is TGCGCCAGCAGCGAAGGATACGGGGAGCTGTTTTTT.

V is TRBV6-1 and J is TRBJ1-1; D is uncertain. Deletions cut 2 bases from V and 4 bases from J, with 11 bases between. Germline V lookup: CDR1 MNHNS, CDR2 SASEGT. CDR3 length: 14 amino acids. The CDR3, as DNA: TGTGCCAGCAGTGAAAAGACAATCCCCACTGAAGCTTTCTTT. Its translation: CASSEKTIPTEAFF.

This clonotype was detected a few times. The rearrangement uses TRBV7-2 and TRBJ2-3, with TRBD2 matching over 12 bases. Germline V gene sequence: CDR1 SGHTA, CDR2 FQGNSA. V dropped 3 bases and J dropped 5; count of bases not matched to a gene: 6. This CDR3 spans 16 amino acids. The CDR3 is CASSFLAGGPVDTQYF. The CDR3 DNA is TGTGCCAGCAGCTTTCTAGCGGGGGGGCCGGTAGATACGCAGTATTTT.

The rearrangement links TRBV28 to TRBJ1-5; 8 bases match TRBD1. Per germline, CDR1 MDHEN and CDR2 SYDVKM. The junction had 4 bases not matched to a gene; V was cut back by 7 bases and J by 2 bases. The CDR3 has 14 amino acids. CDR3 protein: CASTPGQGNQPQHF. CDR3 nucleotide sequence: TGTGCCAGCACCCCGGGACAGGGCAATCAGCCCCAGCATTTT. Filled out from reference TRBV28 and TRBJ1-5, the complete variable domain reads DVKVTQSSRYLVKRTGEKVFLECVQDMDHENMFWYRQDPGLGLRLIYFSYDVKMKEKGDIPEGYSVSREKKERFSLILESASTNQTSMYLCASTPGQGNQPQHFGDGTRLSIL.